These 7 T cell receptor beta chains were all obtained from the same sample, sequenced in a study of glioma-infiltrating T cells. The iRepertoire nested amplicon-rescue multiplex PCR amplified TCR alpha and beta CDR3s from RNA. One entry per CDR3 protein results from TCRdb running MiXCR on the multiplex PCR reads. The repertoire holds roughly 200,000 distinct CDR3 sequences, with around 40% as singletons. Material: glioma tissue, nonneoplastic brain tissue, or PBMCs (not recorded which). These receptors came from a human donor with low-grade glioma or glioblastoma, undergoing nonglioma brain surgery, or in good health (not recorded which).

This clonotype was counted a few times. V gene TRBV24-1 combines with J gene TRBJ2-1; 8 nucleotides agree with TRBD1. With V trimmed by 2 bases and J by 3 bases, 5 bases remained unmatched. The germline V gene has CDR1 KGHDR and CDR2 SFDVKD. This CDR3 comprises 16 residues. CDR3 region: CATSDSRGPSYNEQFF. Here the CDR3 DNA reads TGTGCCACCAGTGATTCCAGGGGGCCCAGCTACAATGAGCAGTTCTTC.

Worth noting for this clonotype: The junction does not match germline at one end; this may be a read error. This chain connects TRBV3-1 to TRBJ2-1; a possible D gene is TRBD2 (6 bases). Germline lookup yields CDR1 LGHDT and CDR2 YNNKEL (reference sequence). This CDR3 is 17 amino acids long. The CDR3 protein is CASRQGDSTDTYNEQFF. The CDR3 DNA follows: TGTGCCAGCAGGCAAGGGGACTCAACGGACACCTACAATGAGCAGTTCTTC.

Concerning this clonotype itself: A clone one base away is much larger, so this may be a read error. This chain connects TRBV7-2 to TRBJ2-7, with unresolved D. Between the trimmed V and J ends, which lost 5 bases and 3 bases, there was a span of 11 bases. Germline CDR1 and CDR2: SGHTA and FQGNSA. CDR3 length: 13 residues. The CDR3 sequence is CASSRKGIYEQYF. As DNA, the CDR3 is TGTGCCAGCAGCCGGAAAGGGATCTACGAGCAGTACTTC.

The V and J genes are TRBV18 and TRBJ2-7; the D is unclear. This CDR3 has 15 amino acids. Trimming removed 1 base at V and 1 base at J, with 11 bases between. Germline V gives CDR1 KGHSH, CDR2 LQKENI. Here the CDR3 DNA reads TGTGCCAGCTCACCACTCCCCAGTGGGTCCTACGAGCAGTACTTC. Its translation: CASSPLPSGSYEQYF.

This clonotype was observed at least ten times. The rearrangement joins TRBV19 to TRBJ1-2; D unclear. With 7 bases removed from V and 5 bases from J, the gap between germline ends came to 17 bases. The germline V gene encodes CDR1 LNHDA and CDR2 SQIVND (reference sequence). CDR3 size: 14 residues. In nucleotides, the CDR3 is TGTGCCAGTAACGCAAGGAGGGAGTCGTATGGCTACACCTTC. Translated: CASNARRESYGYTF. Using reference TRBV19 and TRBJ1-2 for the parts outside the CDR3, the full variable domain is DGGITQSPKYLFRKEGQNVTLSCEQNLNHDAMYWYRQDPGQGLRLIYYSQIVNDFQKGDIAEGYSVSREKKESFPLTVTSAQKNPTAFYLCASNARRESYGYTFGSGTRLTVV.

In DNA form, the CDR3 reads TGCGCCAGCAGTGAGTCGCCCCGACAGCGGAACACTGAAGCTTTCTTT. It codes for CASSESPRQRNTEAFF. The chain couples TRBV10-2 to TRBJ1-1; D might be TRBD1 (5 bases). Germline CDR1 WSHSY, CDR2 SAAADI. Trimming pared 0 bases from V and 1 base from J, leaving 12 bases between. This CDR3 spans 16 amino acids.

This clonotype was observed at least ten times. V is TRBV19 and J is TRBJ2-2; D perhaps matches TRBD2 (6 bases). In germline, CDR1 is LNHDA, CDR2 SQIVND (reference sequence). V gave up 0 bases and J gave up 9 bases, with 11 bases separating them. The CDR3 spans 14 residues. CDR3 nucleotides: TGTGCCAGTAGTATAGAGACTAGGACCCGGGAGCTGTTTTTT. Translating it yields CASSIETRTRELFF.